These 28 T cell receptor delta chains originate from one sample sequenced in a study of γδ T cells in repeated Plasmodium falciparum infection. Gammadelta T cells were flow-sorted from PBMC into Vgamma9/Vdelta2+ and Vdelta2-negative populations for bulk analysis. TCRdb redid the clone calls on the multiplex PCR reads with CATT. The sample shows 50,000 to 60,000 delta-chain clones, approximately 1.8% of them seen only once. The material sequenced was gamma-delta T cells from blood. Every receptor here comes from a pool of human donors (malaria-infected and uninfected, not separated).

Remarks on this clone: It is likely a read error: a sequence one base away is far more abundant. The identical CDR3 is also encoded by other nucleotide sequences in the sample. CDR3 sequence: CACDTILLGDTRAYTDKLIF. The CDR3 DNA reads as TGTGCTTGTGACACGATATTACTGGGGGATACGCGGGCTTACACCGATAAACTCATCTTT. This sequence joins TRDV2 and TRDJ1; TRDD3 agrees at 13 bases. The J gene was not available in TCRdb and was assigned here by matching the DNA to germline segments. In germline, CDR1 is GEAIGNYY, CDR2 EKD. There are 20 residues in the CDR3.

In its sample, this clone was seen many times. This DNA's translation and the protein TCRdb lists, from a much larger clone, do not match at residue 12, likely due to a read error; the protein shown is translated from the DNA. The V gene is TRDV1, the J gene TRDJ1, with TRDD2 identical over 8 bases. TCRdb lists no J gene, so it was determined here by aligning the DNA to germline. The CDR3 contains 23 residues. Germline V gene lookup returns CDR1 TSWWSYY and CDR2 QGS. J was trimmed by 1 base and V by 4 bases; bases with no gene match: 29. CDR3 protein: CALGVDVFLPGRYAGIGTDKLIF. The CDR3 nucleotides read TGTGCTCTTGGGGTTGACGTCTTCCTACCGGGGAGATACGCGGGCATCGGCACCGATAAACTCATCTTT.

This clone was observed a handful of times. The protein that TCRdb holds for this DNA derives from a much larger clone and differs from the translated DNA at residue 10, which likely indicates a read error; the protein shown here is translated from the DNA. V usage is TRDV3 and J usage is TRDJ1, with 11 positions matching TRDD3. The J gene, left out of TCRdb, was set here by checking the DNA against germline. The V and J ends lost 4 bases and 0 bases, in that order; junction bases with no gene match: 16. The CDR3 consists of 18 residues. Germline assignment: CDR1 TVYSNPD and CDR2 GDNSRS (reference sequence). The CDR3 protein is CASYCLGDTAWYTDKLIF. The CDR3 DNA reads TGTGCCTCTTATTGCCTGGGGGATACTGCTTGGTACACCGATAAACTCATCTTT.

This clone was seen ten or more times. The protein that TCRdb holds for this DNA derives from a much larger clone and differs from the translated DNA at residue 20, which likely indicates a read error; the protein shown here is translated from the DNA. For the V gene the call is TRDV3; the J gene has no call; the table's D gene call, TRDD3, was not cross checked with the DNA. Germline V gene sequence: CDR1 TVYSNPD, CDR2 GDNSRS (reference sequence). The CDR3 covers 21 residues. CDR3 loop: CAFTYPSYWGIASLYTDKLTF. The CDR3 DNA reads TGTGCCTTTACCTACCCCTCCTACTGGGGGATAGCATCCTTGTACACCGATAAACTCACCTTT.

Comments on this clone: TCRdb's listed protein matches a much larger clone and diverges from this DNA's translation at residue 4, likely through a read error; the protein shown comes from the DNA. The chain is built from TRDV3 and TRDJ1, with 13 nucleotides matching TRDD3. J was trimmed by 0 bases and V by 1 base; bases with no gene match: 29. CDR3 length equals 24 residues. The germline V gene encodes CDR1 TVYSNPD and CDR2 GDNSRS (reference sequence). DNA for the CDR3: TGTGCCTTTATCATCGCTCCGAAACTATCTACTGGGGGATACGGGCCTCTCTACACCGATAAACTCATCTTT. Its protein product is CAFIIAPKLSTGGYGPLYTDKLIF. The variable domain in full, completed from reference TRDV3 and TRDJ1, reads CDKVTQSSPDQTVASGSEVVLLCTYDTVYSNPDLFWYRIRPDYSFQFVFYGDNSRSEGADFTQGRFSVKHILTQKAFHLVISPVRTEDSATYYCAFIIAPKLSTGGYGPLYTDKLIFGKGTRVTVEP.

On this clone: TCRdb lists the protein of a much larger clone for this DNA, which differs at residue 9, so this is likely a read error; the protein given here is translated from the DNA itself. The CDR3 coding sequence is TGTGCTCTTGGGGAAGTTCCTACGGATAAACTCATCTTT. Protein: CALGEVPTDKLIF. This sequence joins TRDV1 and TRDJ1, with TRDD2 identical over 7 bases. The trim removed 2 bases at V and 5 bases at J, leaving 2 bases unmatched. CDR1 and CDR2 from the germline V gene are TSWWSYY and QGS. The CDR3 loop spans 13 amino acids.

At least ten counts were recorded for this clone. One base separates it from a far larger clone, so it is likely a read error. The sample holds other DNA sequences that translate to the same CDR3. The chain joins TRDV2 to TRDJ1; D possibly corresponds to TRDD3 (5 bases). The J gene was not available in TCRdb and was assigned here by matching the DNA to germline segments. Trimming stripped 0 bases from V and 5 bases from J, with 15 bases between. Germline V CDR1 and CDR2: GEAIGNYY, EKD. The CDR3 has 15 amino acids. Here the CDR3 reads CACDTVVTRGDKLIF. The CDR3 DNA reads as TGTGCCTGTGACACCGTGGTAACCAGGGGGGATAAACTCATCTTT.

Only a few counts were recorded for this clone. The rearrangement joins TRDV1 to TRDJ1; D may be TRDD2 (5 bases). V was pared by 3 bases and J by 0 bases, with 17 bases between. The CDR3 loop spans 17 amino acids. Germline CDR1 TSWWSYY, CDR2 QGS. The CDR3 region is CALGDSSPRRYTDKLIF. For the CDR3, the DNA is TGTGCTCTTGGGGATTCCTCCCCAAGGCGATACACCGATAAACTCATCTTT.

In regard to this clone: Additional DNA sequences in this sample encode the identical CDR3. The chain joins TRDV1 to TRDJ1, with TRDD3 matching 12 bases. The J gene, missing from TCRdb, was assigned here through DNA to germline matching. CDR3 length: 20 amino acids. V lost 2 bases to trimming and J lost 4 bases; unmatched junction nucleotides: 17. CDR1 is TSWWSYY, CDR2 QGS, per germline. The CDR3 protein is CALGELGPYWGIPRIDKLIF. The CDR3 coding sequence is TGTGCTCTTGGGGAATTGGGCCCTTACTGGGGGATACCTCGTATCGATAAACTCATCTTT.

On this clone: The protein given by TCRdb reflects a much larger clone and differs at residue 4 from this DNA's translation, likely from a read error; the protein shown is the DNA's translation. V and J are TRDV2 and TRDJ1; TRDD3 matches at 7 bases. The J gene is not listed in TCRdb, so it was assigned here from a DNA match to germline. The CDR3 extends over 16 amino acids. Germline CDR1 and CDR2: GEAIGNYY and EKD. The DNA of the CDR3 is TGTGCCTGTAACACCGTGGGGGACGGGGACACCGATAAACTCATCTTT. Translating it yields CACNTVGDGDTDKLIF.

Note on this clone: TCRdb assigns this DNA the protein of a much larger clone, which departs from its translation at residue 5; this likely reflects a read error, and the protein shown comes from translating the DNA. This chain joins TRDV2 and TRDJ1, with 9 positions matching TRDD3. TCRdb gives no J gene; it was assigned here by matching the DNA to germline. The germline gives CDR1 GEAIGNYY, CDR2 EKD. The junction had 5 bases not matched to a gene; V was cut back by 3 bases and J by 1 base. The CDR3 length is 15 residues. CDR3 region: CACDDLGDRTDKLIF. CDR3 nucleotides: TGTGCCTGTGACGACCTGGGGGATCGCACCGATAAACTCATCTTT.

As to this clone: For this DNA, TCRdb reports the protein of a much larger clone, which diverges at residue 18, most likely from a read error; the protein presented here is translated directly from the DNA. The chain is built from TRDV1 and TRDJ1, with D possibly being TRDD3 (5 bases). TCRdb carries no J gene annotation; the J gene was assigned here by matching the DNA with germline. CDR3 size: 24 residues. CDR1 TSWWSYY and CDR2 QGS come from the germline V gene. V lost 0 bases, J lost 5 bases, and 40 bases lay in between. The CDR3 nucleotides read TGTGCTCTTGGGGAACTTCCCACCCTCCCCTCATACCGACGAATACGACTTTATGGGGATAAACTCATCTTT. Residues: CALGELPTLPSYRRIRLYGDKLIF.

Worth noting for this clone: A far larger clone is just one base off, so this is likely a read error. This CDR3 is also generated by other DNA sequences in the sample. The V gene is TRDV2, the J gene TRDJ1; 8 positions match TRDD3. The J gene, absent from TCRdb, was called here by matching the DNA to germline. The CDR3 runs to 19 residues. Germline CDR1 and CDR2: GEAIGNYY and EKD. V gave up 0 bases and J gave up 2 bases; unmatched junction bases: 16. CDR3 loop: CACDTVGGIREEKTDKLIF. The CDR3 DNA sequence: TGTGCCTGTGACACCGTTGGAGGGATACGCGAAGAGAAAACCGATAAACTCATCTTT.

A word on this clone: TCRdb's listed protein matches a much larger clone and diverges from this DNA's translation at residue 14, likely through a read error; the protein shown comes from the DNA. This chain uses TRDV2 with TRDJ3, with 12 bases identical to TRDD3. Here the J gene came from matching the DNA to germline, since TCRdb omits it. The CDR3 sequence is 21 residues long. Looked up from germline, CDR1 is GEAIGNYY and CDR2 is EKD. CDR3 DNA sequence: TGTGCCTGTGACACTTTACTGGGGGATACACGATCCTCCTGTGACACCCGACAGATGTTTTTC. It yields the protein CACDTLLGDTRSSCDTRQMFF.

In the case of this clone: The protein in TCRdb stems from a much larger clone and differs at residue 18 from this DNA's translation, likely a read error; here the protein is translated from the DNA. CDR3 DNA sequence: TGTGCTCTTGGGACGATAAAATTCCCTCTGGGGGATACGGACCCCCCCAAACCCATCTTT. It encodes CALGTIKFPLGDTDPPKPIF. The V gene call is TRDV1, and the J gene call is absent; the D call TRDD3 from the table was never checked on the DNA. The CDR3 runs 20 residues. From germline, CDR1 is TSWWSYY and CDR2 QGS.

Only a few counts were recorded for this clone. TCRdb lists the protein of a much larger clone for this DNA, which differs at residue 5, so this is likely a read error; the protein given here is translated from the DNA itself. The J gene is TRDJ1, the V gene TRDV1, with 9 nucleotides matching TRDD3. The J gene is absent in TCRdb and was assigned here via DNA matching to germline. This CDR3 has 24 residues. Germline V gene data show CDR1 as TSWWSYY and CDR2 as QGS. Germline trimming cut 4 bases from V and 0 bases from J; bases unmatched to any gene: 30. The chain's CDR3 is CALGGISLYIKLGTGGLYTDKLIF. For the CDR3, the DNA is TGTGCTCTTGGGGGAATTTCCCTTTATATTAAACTCGGTACTGGGGGACTGTACACCGATAAACTCATCTTT.

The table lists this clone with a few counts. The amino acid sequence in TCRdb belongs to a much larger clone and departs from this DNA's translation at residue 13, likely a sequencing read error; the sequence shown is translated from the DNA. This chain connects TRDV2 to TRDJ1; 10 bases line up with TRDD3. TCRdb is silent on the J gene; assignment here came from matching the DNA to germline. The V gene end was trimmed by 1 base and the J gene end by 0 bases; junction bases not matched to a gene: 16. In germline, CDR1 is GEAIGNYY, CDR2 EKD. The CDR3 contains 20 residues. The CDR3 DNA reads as TGTGCCTGTGACACGCATCCCCGAATGCTGGGGGATATGTACACCGATAAACTCATCTTT. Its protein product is CACDTHPRMLGDMYTDKLIF.

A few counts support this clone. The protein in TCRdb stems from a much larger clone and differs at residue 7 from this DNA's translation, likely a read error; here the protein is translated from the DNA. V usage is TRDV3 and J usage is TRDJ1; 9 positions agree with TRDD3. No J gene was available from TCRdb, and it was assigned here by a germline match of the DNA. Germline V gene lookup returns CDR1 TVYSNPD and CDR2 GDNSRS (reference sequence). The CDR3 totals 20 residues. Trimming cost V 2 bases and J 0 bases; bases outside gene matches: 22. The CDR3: CAFARVRAEGIRMYTDKLIF. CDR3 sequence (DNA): TGTGCCTTTGCTAGGGTGAGAGCTGAGGGGATACGGATGTACACCGATAAACTCATCTTT.

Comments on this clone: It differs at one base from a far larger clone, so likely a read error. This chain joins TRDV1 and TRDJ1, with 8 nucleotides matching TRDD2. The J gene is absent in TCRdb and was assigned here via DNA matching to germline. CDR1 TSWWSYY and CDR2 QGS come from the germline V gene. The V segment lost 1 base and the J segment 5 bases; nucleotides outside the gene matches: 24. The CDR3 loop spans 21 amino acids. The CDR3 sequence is CALGEPDFLRWRGPGSDKLIF. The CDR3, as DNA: TGTGCTCTTGGGGAACCTGACTTCCTACGTTGGCGTGGGCCCGGTTCTGATAAACTCATCTTT.

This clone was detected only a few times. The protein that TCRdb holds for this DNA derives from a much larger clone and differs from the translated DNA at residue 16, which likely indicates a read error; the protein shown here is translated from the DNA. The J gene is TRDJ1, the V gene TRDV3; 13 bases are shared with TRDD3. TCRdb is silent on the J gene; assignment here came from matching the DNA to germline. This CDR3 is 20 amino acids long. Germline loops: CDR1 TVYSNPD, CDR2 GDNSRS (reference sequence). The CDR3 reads CAFQRPLLGDTHEGTNKLIF. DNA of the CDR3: TGTGCCTTTCAGCGCCCGCTACTGGGGGATACGCATGAGGGCACCAATAAACTCATCTTT.

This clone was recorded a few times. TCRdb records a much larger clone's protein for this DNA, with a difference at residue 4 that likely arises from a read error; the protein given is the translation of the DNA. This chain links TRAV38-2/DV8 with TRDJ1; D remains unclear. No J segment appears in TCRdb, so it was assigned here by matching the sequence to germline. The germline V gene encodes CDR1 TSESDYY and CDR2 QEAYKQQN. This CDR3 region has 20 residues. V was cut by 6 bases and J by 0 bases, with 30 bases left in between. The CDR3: CAYKRVSPSEGPRYTDKLIF. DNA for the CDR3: TGTGCTTATAAGAGGGTTTCCCCCTCCGAAGGCCCTCGGTACACCGATAAACTCATCTTT.

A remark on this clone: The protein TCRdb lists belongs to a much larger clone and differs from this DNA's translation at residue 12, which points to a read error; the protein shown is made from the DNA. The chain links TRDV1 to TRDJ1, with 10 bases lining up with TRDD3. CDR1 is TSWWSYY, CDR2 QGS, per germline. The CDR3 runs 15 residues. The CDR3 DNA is TGTGCTCTTGCAACTGGGGGATCGAGCACCGATATACTCATCTTT. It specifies CALATGGSSTDILIF.

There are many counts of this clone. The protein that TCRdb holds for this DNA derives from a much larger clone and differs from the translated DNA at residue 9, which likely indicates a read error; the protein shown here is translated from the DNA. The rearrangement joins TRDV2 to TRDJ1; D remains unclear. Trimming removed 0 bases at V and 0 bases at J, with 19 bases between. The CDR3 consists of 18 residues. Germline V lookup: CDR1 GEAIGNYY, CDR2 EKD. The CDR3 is CACDTLSTWEQYTDKLIF. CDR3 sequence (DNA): TGTGCCTGTGACACCCTAAGTACTTGGGAACAGTACACCGATAAACTCATCTTT.

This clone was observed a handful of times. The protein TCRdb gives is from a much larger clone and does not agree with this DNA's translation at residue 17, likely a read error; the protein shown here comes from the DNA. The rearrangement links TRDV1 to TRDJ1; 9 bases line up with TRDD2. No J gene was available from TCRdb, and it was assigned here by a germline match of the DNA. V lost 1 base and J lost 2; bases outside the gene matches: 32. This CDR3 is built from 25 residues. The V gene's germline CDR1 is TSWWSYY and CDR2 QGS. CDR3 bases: TGTGCTCTTGGGGAACCCACCTCCTTCCTACGAGCCTATCGGACTGGGAGATACAGTACCGATAAACTCATCTTT. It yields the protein CALGEPTSFLRAYRTGRYSTDKLIF.

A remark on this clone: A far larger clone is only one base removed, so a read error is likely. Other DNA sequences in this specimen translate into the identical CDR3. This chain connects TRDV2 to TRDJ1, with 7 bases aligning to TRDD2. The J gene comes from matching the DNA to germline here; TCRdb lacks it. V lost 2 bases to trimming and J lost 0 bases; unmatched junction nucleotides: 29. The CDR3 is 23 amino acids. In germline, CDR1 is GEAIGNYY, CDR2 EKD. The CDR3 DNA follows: TGTGCCTGTGACATGGTCGGATTCCTCCCAAACCTTCCTGCAGGAGCGTACACCGATAAACTCATCTTT. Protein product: CACDMVGFLPNLPAGAYTDKLIF.

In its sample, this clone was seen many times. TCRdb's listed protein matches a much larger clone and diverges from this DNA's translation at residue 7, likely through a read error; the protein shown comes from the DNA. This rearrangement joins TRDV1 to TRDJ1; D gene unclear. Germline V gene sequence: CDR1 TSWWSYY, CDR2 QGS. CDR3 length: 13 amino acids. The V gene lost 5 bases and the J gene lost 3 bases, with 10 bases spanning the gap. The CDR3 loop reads CALGSPLSDKLIF. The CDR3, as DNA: TGTGCTCTTGGGTCCCCCCTCTCCGATAAACTCATCTTT.

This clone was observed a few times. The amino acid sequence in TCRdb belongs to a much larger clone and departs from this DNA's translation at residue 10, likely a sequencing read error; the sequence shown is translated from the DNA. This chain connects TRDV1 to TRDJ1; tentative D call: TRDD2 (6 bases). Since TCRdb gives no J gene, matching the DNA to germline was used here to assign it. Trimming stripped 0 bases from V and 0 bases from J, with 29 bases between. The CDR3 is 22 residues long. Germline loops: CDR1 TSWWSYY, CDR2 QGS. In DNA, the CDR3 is TGTGCTCTTGGGGAACTGGGTCCTACGGCTCCAGAACTCTCCCGGGACACCGATAAACTCATCTTT. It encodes CALGELGPTAPELSRDTDKLIF.

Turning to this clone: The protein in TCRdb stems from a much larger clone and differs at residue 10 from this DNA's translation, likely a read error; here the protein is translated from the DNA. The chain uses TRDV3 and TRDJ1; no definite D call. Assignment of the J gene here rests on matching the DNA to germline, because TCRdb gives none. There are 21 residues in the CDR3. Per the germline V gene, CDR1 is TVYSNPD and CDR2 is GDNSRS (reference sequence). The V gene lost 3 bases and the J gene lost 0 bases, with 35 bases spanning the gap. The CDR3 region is CAFTTVPYGNPYHANTDKLIF. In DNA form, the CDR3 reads TGTGCCTTCACTACTGTACCTTACGGCAACCCGTATCATGCTAACACCGATAAACTCATCTTT.